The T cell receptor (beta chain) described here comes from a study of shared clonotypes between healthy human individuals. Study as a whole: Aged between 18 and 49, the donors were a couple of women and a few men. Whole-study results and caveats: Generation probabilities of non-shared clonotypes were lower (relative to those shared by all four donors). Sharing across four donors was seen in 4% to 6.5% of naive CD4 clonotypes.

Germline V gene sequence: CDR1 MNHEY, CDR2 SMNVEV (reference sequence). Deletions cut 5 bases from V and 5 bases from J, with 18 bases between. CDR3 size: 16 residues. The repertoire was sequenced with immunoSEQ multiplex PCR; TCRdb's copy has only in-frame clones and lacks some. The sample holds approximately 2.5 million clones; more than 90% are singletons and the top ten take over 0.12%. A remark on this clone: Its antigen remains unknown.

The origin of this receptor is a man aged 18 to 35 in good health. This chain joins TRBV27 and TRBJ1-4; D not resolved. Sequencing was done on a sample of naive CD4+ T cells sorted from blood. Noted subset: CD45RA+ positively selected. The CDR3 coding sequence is TGTGCCAGCAGTCTCCACGCGCTTGGGGAGAATGAAAAACTGTTTTTT. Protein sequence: CASSLHALGENEKLFF.